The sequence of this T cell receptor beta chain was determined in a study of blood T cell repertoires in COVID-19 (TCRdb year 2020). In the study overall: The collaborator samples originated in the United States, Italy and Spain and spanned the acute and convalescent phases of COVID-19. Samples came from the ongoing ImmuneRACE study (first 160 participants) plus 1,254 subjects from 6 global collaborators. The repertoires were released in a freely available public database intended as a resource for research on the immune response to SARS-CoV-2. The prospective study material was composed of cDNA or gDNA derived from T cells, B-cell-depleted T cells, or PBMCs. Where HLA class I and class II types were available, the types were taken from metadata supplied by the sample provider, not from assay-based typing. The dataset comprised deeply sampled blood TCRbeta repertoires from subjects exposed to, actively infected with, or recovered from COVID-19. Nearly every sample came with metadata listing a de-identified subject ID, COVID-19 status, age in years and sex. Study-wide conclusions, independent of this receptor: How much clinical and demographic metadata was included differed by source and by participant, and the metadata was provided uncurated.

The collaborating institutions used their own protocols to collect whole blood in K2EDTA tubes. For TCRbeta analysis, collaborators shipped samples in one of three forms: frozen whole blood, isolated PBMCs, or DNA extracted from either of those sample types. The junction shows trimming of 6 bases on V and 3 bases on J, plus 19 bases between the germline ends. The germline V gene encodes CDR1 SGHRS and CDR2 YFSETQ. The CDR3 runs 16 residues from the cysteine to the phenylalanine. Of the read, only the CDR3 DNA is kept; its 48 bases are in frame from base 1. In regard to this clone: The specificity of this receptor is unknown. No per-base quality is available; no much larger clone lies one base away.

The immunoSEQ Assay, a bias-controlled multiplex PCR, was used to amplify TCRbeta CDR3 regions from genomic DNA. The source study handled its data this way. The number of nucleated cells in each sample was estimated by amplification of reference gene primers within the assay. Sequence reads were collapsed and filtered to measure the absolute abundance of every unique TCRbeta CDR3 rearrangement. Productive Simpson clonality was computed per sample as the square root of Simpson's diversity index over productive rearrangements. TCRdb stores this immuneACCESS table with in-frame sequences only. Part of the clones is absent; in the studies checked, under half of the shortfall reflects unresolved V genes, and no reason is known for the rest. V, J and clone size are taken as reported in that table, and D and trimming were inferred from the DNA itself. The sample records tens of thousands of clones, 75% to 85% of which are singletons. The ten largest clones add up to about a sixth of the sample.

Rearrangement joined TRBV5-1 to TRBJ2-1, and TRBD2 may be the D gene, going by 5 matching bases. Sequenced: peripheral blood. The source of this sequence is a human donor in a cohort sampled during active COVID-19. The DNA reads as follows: TGCGCCAGCAATCGGGTAGCGAGTACCGACTACAATGAGCAGTTCTTC. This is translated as CASNRVASTDYNEQFF.